These T cell receptor beta chains were read from a single sample in a study of T-cell reconstitution after alpha-beta-depleted transplantation in children. TCRdb passed the PCR reads through MiXCR, listing each CDR3 protein once. The sample contains some 550,000 distinct CDR3 sequences, about 17% of which appear only once. Material: PBMCs from the stem cell graft donor, obtained from the stem cell graft. The receptors shown here come from a human donor who donated a stem cell graft to a child with acute lymphoblastic leukemia. Both conserved end residues are part of each CDR3. D genes are given only for firm matches. Rows may omit the clone size; those that give it use once, few, many or a size class.

J gene | V gene | clone size | D gene | CDR3 DNA | CDR3 protein
TRBJ2-7 | TRBV20-1 | NA | NA | TGCAGTGCTAGAATCCGGGACCACGAGCAGTACTTC | CSARIRDHEQYF
TRBJ2-5 | TRBV29-1 | NA | NA | TGCAGCGTTATAAGTTTAGCTCAAGAGACCCAGTACTTC | CSVISLAQETQYF
TRBJ2-1 | TRBV10-3 | NA | TRBD2 | TGTGCCATCAGTGAGTCCGCTAGCGGGCACAATGAGCAGTTCTTC | CAISESASGHNEQFF
TRBJ2-7 | TRBV7-9 | NA | NA | TGTGCCAGCAGCCCCGGACTCGGAGCCTCCTACGAGCGGTACTTC | CASSPGLGASYERYF
TRBJ2-7 | TRBV12-3/TRBV12-4 | NA | NA | TGTGCCACCACGAGGACGGTATCCTACGAGCAGTACTTC | CATTRTVSYEQYF
TRBJ2-2 | TRBV7-3 | few | NA | TGTGCCAGCAGCCAGATAGCACAGCTGAACACCGGGGAGCTGTTTTTT | CASSQIAQLNTGELFF
TRBJ2-3 | TRBV24-1 | few | NA | TGTGCCACCAGTGACCTCCCCCACACGGGACTCCCAGATACGCAGTATTTT | CATSDLPHTGLPDTQYF
TRBJ2-3 | TRBV20-1 | NA | NA | TGCAGTGCTAGAGGACTAGGGATCCACACAGATACGCAGTATTTT | CSARGLGIHTDTQYF
TRBJ2-1 | TRBV27 | NA | TRBD2 | TGTGCCAGTCATAGCGGGTCGAGCTCCTACAATGAGCAGTTCTTC | CASHSGSSSYNEQFF
TRBJ2-1 | TRBV7-8 | NA | NA | TGTGCCAGCAGCTCCCGGGACACCCTTGCCCCCAATGAGCAGTTCTTC | CASSSRDTLAPNEQFF
TRBJ2-5 | TRBV2 | few | TRBD2 | TGTGCCAGCAGCGATTCGGGAGGCATCCAAGAGACCCAGTACTTC | CASSDSGGIQETQYF
TRBJ2-3 | TRBV3-1 | few | NA | TGTGCCAGCAGCCTCGGGACCGAGAACACAGATACGCAGTATTTT | CASSLGTENTDTQYF
TRBJ1-1 | TRBV12-3/TRBV12-4 | many | NA | TGTGCCAGCAGTGACCGGACAGTCGGGGGCACTGAAGCTTTCTTT | CASSDRTVGGTEAFF
TRBJ2-1 | TRBV20-1 | NA | TRBD2 | TGCAGTGCTCCCCGACTAGCGGGAGTCCCGAATGAGCAGTTCTTC | CSAPRLAGVPNEQFF
TRBJ2-1 | TRBV12-3/TRBV12-4 | NA | TRBD2 | TGTGCCAGCAGTTCACAAGCGGGATCCTACAATGAGCAGTTCTTC | CASSSQAGSYNEQFF
TRBJ1-1 | TRBV7-9 | few | NA | TGTGCCAGCAGCTTATTTCCTGAAGCTTTCTTT | CASSLFPEAFF
TRBJ2-1 | TRBV7-8 | few | NA | TGTGCCAGCAGCTTATGGGAGTACAATGAGCAGTTCTTC | CASSLWEYNEQFF
TRBJ2-4 | TRBV21-1 | NA | NA | TGTGCCAGCAGCAAAGCGACTGCGCCAAACATTCAGTACTTC | CASSKATAPNIQYF
TRBJ2-7 | TRBV20-1 | NA | TRBD2 | TGCAGTGCCTCTTTAGGTAGCGGGGGGCACGAGCAGTACTTC | CSASLGSGGHEQYF
TRBJ2-1 | TRBV24-1 | NA | TRBD2 | TGTGCCACCAGTGAAACTCCCGGACTAGCGGGCTTGGGAACCTACAATGAGCAGTTCTTC | CATSETPGLAGLGTYNEQFF
TRBJ1-2 | TRBV6-1 | NA | NA | TGTGCCAGCAGTGAAGCCGGGGGAGGCTATGGCTACACCTTC | CASSEAGGGYGYTF
TRBJ1-2 | TRBV28 | NA | NA | TGTGCCAGCAGTACGACAGGCGGTCTTGGTGGCGACACCTTC | CASSTTGGLGGDTF
TRBJ2-1 | TRBV5-1 | few | NA | TGCGCCAGCAGCTTGTGGGGGGCCCTACCCTACAATGAGCAGTTCTTC | CASSLWGALPYNEQFF
TRBJ1-1 | TRBV6-5 | NA | NA | TGTGCCAGCAGTTACGCAGGGGTCGCTGAAGCTTTCTTT | CASSYAGVAEAFF
TRBJ2-7 | TRBV20-1 | few | NA | TGCAGTGCTAGAGATCGCCGATTCTACGAGCAGTACTTC | CSARDRRFYEQYF
TRBJ2-7 | TRBV5-1 | few | TRBD2 | TGCGCCAGCAGCTTTTTAAGAGGAAACCTAGCGGGCCCTTTCGTGTACGAGCAGTACTTC | CASSFLRGNLAGPFVYEQYF
TRBJ2-7 | TRBV4-1 | few | TRBD1 | TGCGCCAGCAGCCCCGACCCCGGGACAGGGATTTACGAGCAGTACTTC | CASSPDPGTGIYEQYF
TRBJ2-6 | TRBV7-6 | few | NA | TGTGCCAGCAGCTTAGGGGGTAGCGGCCATGGGGGGGCCAACGTCCTGACTTTC | CASSLGGSGHGGANVLTF